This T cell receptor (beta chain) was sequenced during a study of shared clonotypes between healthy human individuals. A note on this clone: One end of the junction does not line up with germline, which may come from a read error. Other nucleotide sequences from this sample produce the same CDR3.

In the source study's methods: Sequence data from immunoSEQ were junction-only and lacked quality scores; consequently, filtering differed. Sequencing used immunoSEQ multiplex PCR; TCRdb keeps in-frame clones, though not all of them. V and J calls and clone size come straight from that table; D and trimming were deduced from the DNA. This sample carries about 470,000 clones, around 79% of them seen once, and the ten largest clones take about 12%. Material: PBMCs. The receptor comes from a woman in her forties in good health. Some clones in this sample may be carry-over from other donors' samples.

Here the CDR3 DNA reads TGTGCCAGTAGTATTGACCGCGGCACCGGAGAGCTGTTTTTT. As protein: CASSIDRGTGELFF. This chain joins TRBV19 and TRBJ2-2, with D unclear. The CDR3 sequence is 14 residues long. Germline CDR1 reads LNHDA; CDR2 reads SQIVND (reference sequence).